A selection of T cell receptor beta chains follows, all from one sample in a study of blood T cell repertoires in COVID-19. Clones were sequenced by immunoSEQ multiplex PCR, and TCRdb holds only the in-frame ones, with some missing. The sample consists of under 250,000 clones, less than 90% of them appearing once. The sequencing sample was made of peripheral blood. All receptors derive from a woman in her fifties or sixties who had recovered from COVID-19. CDR3s include the opening cysteine and the closing phenylalanine or tryptophan.

v_gene: TRBV5-5; j_gene: TRBJ2-1; CDR3aa: CASISGRGYNEQFF
v_gene: TRBV28; j_gene: TRBJ1-6; CDR3aa: CASSFGSSYNSPLHF
v_gene: TRBV5-1; j_gene: TRBJ1-1; CDR3aa: CASSPSWGGGTEAFF
v_gene: TRBV18; j_gene: TRBJ1-3; CDR3aa: CASSPLGQGSGNTIYF
v_gene: TRBV19; j_gene: TRBJ2-1; CDR3aa: CASSRTADRGVLETYNEQFF
v_gene: TRBV7-6; j_gene: TRBJ1-1; CDR3aa: CASSRQDSSNTEAFF
v_gene: TRBV30; j_gene: TRBJ2-1; CDR3aa: CAWSRTSNEQFF
v_gene: TRBV10-3; j_gene: TRBJ2-7; CDR3aa: CAISRGPSYEQYF
v_gene: TRBV27; j_gene: TRBJ1-5; CDR3aa: CASSEGGGANQPQHF
v_gene: TRBV10-2; j_gene: TRBJ2-1; CDR3aa: CASSESGGSRYNEQFF
v_gene: TRBV16; j_gene: TRBJ1-6; CDR3aa: CASSPEAGRLDSPLHF
v_gene: TRBV2; j_gene: TRBJ1-5; CDR3aa: CASSEQGASNQPQHF
v_gene: TRBV5-1; j_gene: TRBJ2-3; CDR3aa: CASSLTGTGSLSSTDTQYF
v_gene: TRBV5-5; j_gene: TRBJ1-1; CDR3aa: CASSPPRGRVDTEAFF